These 26 T cell receptor beta chains were all obtained from the same sample, sequenced in a study of blood T cell repertoires in COVID-19. Some clones are missing from TCRdb's copy, which holds only in-frame ones; the method was immunoSEQ multiplex PCR. The sample comprises some 160,000 clones, nearly 80% of which are singletons, and more than 11% rests with the top ten. The sample comprised peripheral blood. The receptor source for this set is a woman at least 80 years old with acute or convalescent COVID-19.

The chain combines TRBV28 with TRBJ2-7; a possible D gene is TRBD1 (6 bases). The CDR3 contains 14 residues. V was pared by 4 bases and J by 3 bases, with 13 bases between. The germline gives CDR1 MDHEN, CDR2 SYDVKM. CDR3 DNA sequence: TGTGCCAGCAGTTCGGGTGGGACACTCTACGAGCAGTACTTC. The encoded protein is CASSSGGTLYEQYF.

The chain employs TRBV6-5 and TRBJ1-1; D gene uncertain. Germline lookup yields CDR1 MNHEY and CDR2 SVGAGI. Trimming stripped 10 bases from V and 1 base from J, with 7 bases between. The CDR3 extends over 11 amino acids. The CDR3 DNA sequence: TGTGCCACCCTCCGGAACACTGAAGCTTTCTTT. It encodes CATLRNTEAFF.

V and J are TRBV9 and TRBJ2-7; perhaps TRBD2 as D (5 bases). The germline V and J ends were trimmed by 4 bases and 7 bases, with 18 bases remaining between them. The CDR3 extends over 14 amino acids. The germline V gene has CDR1 SGDLS and CDR2 YYNGEE. The CDR3 is CASSPREGPWEQYF. The CDR3 DNA follows: TGTGCCAGCAGCCCTCGCGAGGGCCCCTGGGAGCAGTACTTC. Full variable domain (outside the CDR3, taken from reference TRBV9 and TRBJ2-7): DSGVTQTPKHLITATGQRVTLRCSPRSGDLSVYWYQQSLDQGLQFLIQYYNGEERAKGNILERFSAQQFPDLHSELNLSSLELGDSALYFCASSPREGPWEQYFGPGTRLTVT.

The sample holds a few counts of this clone. The rearrangement joins TRBV5-1 to TRBJ1-1; a possible D gene is TRBD1 (5 bases). The V gene's germline CDR1 is SGHRS and CDR2 YFSETQ. This CDR3 spans 15 amino acids. V lost 0 bases and J 0 bases, leaving 9 bases between the germline ends. The CDR3 nucleotides are TGCGCCAGCAGCTTGGTCGGCAGGGTGAACACTGAAGCTTTCTTT. Residues: CASSLVGRVNTEAFF.

The chain is built from TRBV27 and TRBJ2-2, with D possibly TRBD2 on 6 matching bases. Trimming shortened V by 0 bases and J by 4 bases, and 9 bases separated the two germline ends. The CDR3 is made up of 15 amino acids. Germline-derived CDR1 and CDR2 are MNHEY and SMNVEV (reference sequence). The CDR3 bases are TGTGCCAGCAGTTTATCGGGGGGTGGCACCGGGGAGCTGTTTTTT. The encoded protein is CASSLSGGGTGELFF.

This rearrangement joins TRBV27 to TRBJ2-3, with TRBD2 identical over 11 bases. The CDR3 spans 16 residues. Germline V gene lookup returns CDR1 MNHEY and CDR2 SMNVEV (reference sequence). J lost 1 base, V lost 3 bases, and 3 bases had no gene match. The CDR3 protein is CASSFPGLAGTDTQYF. CDR3 in DNA: TGTGCCAGCAGTTTCCCGGGACTAGCGGGCACAGATACGCAGTATTTT.

This rearrangement joins TRBV11-2 to TRBJ2-3; 11 nucleotides align to TRBD2. V trimming: 5 bases; J trimming: 7 bases; junction bases outside the gene matches: 11. Looked up from germline, CDR1 is SGHAT and CDR2 is FQNNGV. CDR3 length equals 16 residues. The CDR3, as DNA: TGTGCCAGCAGCCAGGGTAGCGGGAGGGCCGGGTATACGCAGTATTTT. Amino acids: CASSQGSGRAGYTQYF.

This clone has more than one count but fewer than ten. This rearrangement joins TRBV30 to TRBJ1-4, with D perhaps matching TRBD1 (5 bases). The ends were cut back, 5 bases at V and 10 bases at J, with 20 bases in the middle. Germline V gene lookup returns CDR1 GTSNPN and CDR2 SVGIG (reference sequence). CDR3 length: 14 residues. Here the CDR3 DNA reads TGTGCCTGGGGTTCCGACTCTTTTCAGGGAAAACTGTTTTTT. Translated: CAWGSDSFQGKLFF. Looking up the rest from reference TRBV30 and TRBJ1-4 gives the full variable domain: SQTIHQWPATLVQPVGSPLSLECTVEGTSNPNLYWYRQAAGRGLQLLFYSVGIGQISSEVPQNLSASRPQDRQFILSSKKLLLSDSGFYLCAWGSDSFQGKLFFGSGTQLSVL.

The sample holds one count of this clone. CDR3 DNA: TGTGCCAGCAGATCTGAGTTTGGACAGATAAACACCGGGGAGCTGTTTTTT. It codes for CASRSEFGQINTGELFF. The chain employs TRBV3-1 (or the pseudogene TRBV3-2) and TRBJ2-2, with D possibly being TRBD1 (6 bases). Germline V gives CDR1 LGHDT, CDR2 YNNKEL (reference sequence). V was cut by 6 bases and J by 2 bases, with 19 bases left in between. The CDR3 extends over 17 amino acids.

This clone occurred once. This chain links TRBV29-1 with TRBJ1-1, with D possibly TRBD1 on 5 matching bases. The V end lost 3 bases, the J end lost 0 bases, and 11 bases lay between the germline ends. This CDR3 contains 14 residues. Germline lookup yields CDR1 SQVTM and CDR2 ANQGSEA. The DNA of the CDR3 is TGCAGCGTTGAGGGGGGATACCTGAACACTGAAGCTTTCTTT. Translated: CSVEGGYLNTEAFF.

This clone has only a few counts. V gene TRBV9 combines with J gene TRBJ2-3; TRBD2 aligns across 10 bases. Germline V lookup: CDR1 SGDLS, CDR2 YYNGEE. This CDR3 has 15 residues. Trimming removed 7 bases from V and 4 bases from J; junction bases left unmatched: 9. The CDR3 spells CASAQAGGQADTQYF. CDR3 DNA: TGTGCCAGCGCACAAGCGGGAGGGCAGGCAGATACGCAGTATTTT.

The J gene is TRBJ2-7, the V gene TRBV28; a weak D match, TRBD1 (6 bases). The CDR3 runs to 15 residues. Germline CDR1 reads MDHEN; CDR2 reads SYDVKM. The germline V and J ends were trimmed by 6 bases and 3 bases, with 18 bases remaining between them. The CDR3 DNA sequence: TGTGCCAGCAGCTCCCCCGGGACATCAATCTACGAGCAGTACTTC. Translation: CASSSPGTSIYEQYF.

The V gene is TRBV11-2, the J gene TRBJ1-6; no reliable D call. Germline CDR1 is SGHAT and CDR2 is FQNNGV. V was pared by 7 bases and J by 9 bases, with 13 bases between. The CDR3 has 13 residues. The CDR3 DNA reads TGTGCCAGCACCCAGAACCCGGGTTCACCCCTCCACTTT. Protein: CASTQNPGSPLHF.

A word on this clone: Additional DNA sequences in this sample encode the identical CDR3. The chain combines TRBV5-1 with TRBJ1-6; D uncertain. V lost 4 bases to trimming and J lost 7 bases, with 9 bases between them. This CDR3 is built from 13 residues. CDR1 SGHRS and CDR2 YFSETQ come from the germline V gene. CDR3 sequence (DNA): TGCGCCAGCAGCCCAGGCCTGAATTCACCCCTCCACTTT. This sequence encodes CASSPGLNSPLHF.

This rearrangement joins TRBV30 to TRBJ1-5; maybe TRBD1 (6 bases). The length of the CDR3 is 17 residues. CDR1 and CDR2 from the germline V gene are GTSNPN and SVGIG (reference sequence). V lost 0 bases and J lost 5, with 20 bases in between. CDR3 in DNA: TGTGCCTGGAGTGTAACGCCAGGGGCTTTTTTCCATCAGCCCCAGCATTTT. Translation: CAWSVTPGAFFHQPQHF.

The V gene is TRBV6-1, the J gene TRBJ1-5; maybe TRBD1 (5 bases). V lost 5 bases to trimming and J lost 2 bases, with 10 bases between them. The germline V gene encodes CDR1 MNHNS and CDR2 SASEGT. This CDR3 comprises 14 residues. CDR3 residues: CASSQQAGNQPQHF. CDR3 DNA sequence: TGTGCCAGCAGTCAACAGGCGGGCAATCAGCCCCAGCATTTT.

The chain links TRBV3-1 (or the pseudogene TRBV3-2) to TRBJ2-3; 11 bases are shared with TRBD2. The CDR3 sequence is 16 residues long. V lost 1 base to trimming and J lost 6 bases; unmatched junction nucleotides: 6. The V gene's germline CDR1 is LGHDT and CDR2 YNNKEL (reference sequence). The CDR3 region has the DNA TGTGCCAGCAGCCAAGGTATAGCGGGGGGGCAGGATACGCAGTATTTT. Its translation: CASSQGIAGGQDTQYF.

This chain links TRBV11-3 with TRBJ1-5, with 8 bases lining up with TRBD1. V lost 7 bases and J lost 2; bases outside the gene matches: 10. The CDR3 consists of 16 residues. Germline assignment: CDR1 SGHNT and CDR2 YENEEA. In nucleotides, the CDR3 is TGTGCCAGCACCCCGGGGGGACAGGTTGGCAATCAGCCCCAGCATTTT. Residues: CASTPGGQVGNQPQHF. The variable domain in full, with the rest retrieved from reference TRBV11-3 and TRBJ1-5, is EAGVVQSPRYKIIEKKQPVAFWCNPISGHNTLYWYLQNLGQGPELLIRYENEEAVDDSQLPKDRFSAERLKGVDSTLKIQPAELGDSAVYLCASTPGGQVGNQPQHFGDGTRLSIL.

This clone was counted once. As DNA, the CDR3 is TGTGCCAGCAGCCCAACGGGAGTGGGAGAGACCCAGTACTTC. Encoded protein: CASSPTGVGETQYF. The V and J genes are TRBV14 and TRBJ2-5; TRBD2 is a possible D gene (6 bases). Germline CDR1 and CDR2: SGHDN and FVKESK. With 4 bases removed from V and 4 bases from J, the gap between germline ends came to 13 bases. This CDR3 contains 14 residues.

The chain has TRBV30 and TRBJ1-2; D is possibly TRBD1 (6 bases). There are 15 residues in the CDR3. Germline CDR1 GTSNPN, CDR2 SVGIG (reference sequence). The germline V and J ends were trimmed by 0 bases and 7 bases, with 18 bases remaining between them. CDR3 region: CAWSVRGTGVAGYTF. The CDR3 DNA reads TGTGCCTGGAGTGTAAGGGGGACCGGGGTGGCTGGCTACACCTTC.

The chain uses TRBV6-6 and TRBJ2-2; TRBD1 agrees at 8 bases. The CDR3 runs 14 residues. Germline CDR1 is MNHNY and CDR2 is SVGAGI (reference sequence). V shed 8 bases, J shed 4 bases, and the junction held 6 bases outside the gene matches. The CDR3 region has the DNA TGTGCCAGCTTCATAGGACAGGGCACCGGGGAGCTGTTTTTT. The encoded protein is CASFIGQGTGELFF.

The CDR3, as DNA: TGTGCCTGGAAACAAGGACTAGCGATAACCGGGGAGCTGTTTTTT. Amino acids: CAWKQGLAITGELFF. The V gene is TRBV30, the J gene TRBJ2-2; 9 nucleotides align to TRBD2. V lost 4 bases, J lost 5 bases, and 8 bases stayed unmatched. CDR3 length: 15 residues. Germline-derived CDR1 and CDR2 are GTSNPN and SVGIG (reference sequence).

This clone was recorded a few times. The chain uses TRBV7-8 and TRBJ2-7; TRBD1 agrees at 7 bases. J gave up 0 bases and V 5 bases, and 7 bases lay outside the gene matches. CDR1 and CDR2 (germline): SGHVS, FQNEAQ. The CDR3 contains 15 residues. CDR3 residues: CASSTLRDSSYEQYF. CDR3 DNA sequence: TGTGCCAGCAGCACCCTCCGGGACAGCTCCTACGAGCAGTACTTC. Full variable domain (missing parts from reference TRBV7-8 and TRBJ2-7): GAGVSQSPRYKVAKRGQDVALRCDPISGHVSLFWYQQALGQGPEFLTYFQNEAQLDKSGLPSDRFFAERPEGSVSTLKIQRTQQEDSAVYLCASSTLRDSSYEQYFGPGTRLTVT.

The rearrangement links TRBV28 to TRBJ1-4, with D perhaps matching TRBD1 (6 bases). The V and J ends lost 1 base and 6 bases respectively, with 9 bases between them. This CDR3 contains 14 residues. Germline values: CDR1 MDHEN, CDR2 SYDVKM. As DNA, the CDR3 is TGTGCCAGCAGTTTATTGGGGGCTTATGAAAAACTGTTTTTT. Protein sequence: CASSLLGAYEKLFF. Full variable domain (remainder filled in from reference TRBV28 and TRBJ1-4): DVKVTQSSRYLVKRTGEKVFLECVQDMDHENMFWYRQDPGLGLRLIYFSYDVKMKEKGDIPEGYSVSREKKERFSLILESASTNQTSMYLCASSLLGAYEKLFFGSGTQLSVL.

This chain links TRBV9 with TRBJ2-1; 7 bases are a match to TRBD2. The CDR3 covers 17 residues. V was pared by 3 bases and J by 5 bases, with 14 bases of the junction left unmatched. Germline CDR1 is SGDLS and CDR2 is YYNGEE. CDR3 in DNA: TGTGCCAGCAGCGCTACCTACGGCGGGAGTGGGAACAATGAGCAGTTCTTC. Its translation: CASSATYGGSGNNEQFF.

This sequence joins TRBV9 and TRBJ2-5; 14 bases fit TRBD2. CDR3 size: 15 residues. Germline trimming cut 4 bases from V and 5 bases from J; bases unmatched to any gene: 4. The germline gives CDR1 SGDLS, CDR2 YYNGEE. For the CDR3, the DNA is TGTGCCAGCAGCCCCCGACTAGCGGGAGGGGAGACCCAGTACTTC. Its translation is CASSPRLAGGETQYF.